These T cell receptor beta chains were read from a single sample in a study of blood T cell repertoires in COVID-19. Measured with immunoSEQ multiplex PCR; TCRdb has only the in-frame clones, and not every one. The sample has fewer than 400,000 clones; approximately 82% are singletons. Specimen: peripheral blood. These receptors originate from a young man with active or convalescent COVID-19. The CDR3 runs from the conserved cysteine through the conserved F or W. Fields, in order: V gene, D gene, J gene, clone size, CDR3 DNA, CDR3 protein. The D gene is left open where the match is weak. Only part of the rows carry a size: once, few, many, or a class if the clone is expanded.

v_call: TRBV9
d_call: TRBD1
j_call: TRBJ1-2
clone_size: -
cdr3_nt: TGTGCCAGCAGCGTACGTGACAGGGTCACCTTC
cdr3_aa: CASSVRDRVTF

v_call: TRBV13
d_call: -
j_call: TRBJ1-2
clone_size: -
cdr3_nt: TGTGCCAGCAGCTTAGGGTCCGGGAGCTATGGCTACACCTTC
cdr3_aa: CASSLGSGSYGYTF

v_call: TRBV5-1
d_call: -
j_call: TRBJ2-7
clone_size: -
cdr3_nt: TGCGCCAGCAGCAGCGGGACAGGAGCCTACGAGCAGTACTTC
cdr3_aa: CASSSGTGAYEQYF

v_call: TRBV6-5
d_call: -
j_call: TRBJ1-1
clone_size: few
cdr3_nt: TGTGCCAGCGCTCTACAGGGAAGGTACGCTGAAGCTTTCTTT
cdr3_aa: CASALQGRYAEAFF

v_call: TRBV24-1
d_call: -
j_call: TRBJ1-2
clone_size: -
cdr3_nt: TGTGCCACCAGTCAAGGGGCGTCTGGCTACACCTTC
cdr3_aa: CATSQGASGYTF

v_call: TRBV2
d_call: -
j_call: TRBJ1-4
clone_size: -
cdr3_nt: TGTGCCAGCAGTCGTGACAGGCCGACAACTAATGAAAAACTGTTTTTT
cdr3_aa: CASSRDRPTTNEKLFF

v_call: TRBV4-1
d_call: -
j_call: TRBJ2-3
clone_size: once
cdr3_nt: TGCGCCAGCAGCCAACGGGACTCTTGGCGCACAGATACGCAGTATTTT
cdr3_aa: CASSQRDSWRTDTQYF

v_call: TRBV11-3
d_call: TRBD2
j_call: TRBJ2-7
clone_size: -
cdr3_nt: TGTGCCAGCAGGAGGACTAGTGTGGAGCAGTACTTC
cdr3_aa: CASRRTSVEQYF

v_call: TRBV4-3
d_call: -
j_call: TRBJ1-2
clone_size: -
cdr3_nt: TGCGCCAGCAGCCAAGATCTAGCCAGTAACTATGGCTACACCTTC
cdr3_aa: CASSQDLASNYGYTF

v_call: TRBV3-1/TRBV3-2
d_call: TRBD1
j_call: TRBJ1-1
clone_size: -
cdr3_nt: TGTGCCAGCAGCCAGGGACAGGGGGTTTTGCGTGGCACTGAAGCTTTCTTT
cdr3_aa: CASSQGQGVLRGTEAFF

v_call: TRBV7-2
d_call: TRBD2
j_call: TRBJ2-2
clone_size: -
cdr3_nt: TGTGCCAGCAGCGCCACTAGCGGGAGGGCCGTCACCGGGGAGCTGTTTTTT
cdr3_aa: CASSATSGRAVTGELFF

v_call: TRBV6-4
d_call: TRBD2
j_call: TRBJ2-2
clone_size: -
cdr3_nt: TGTGCCAGCAGTGACTCGGCGGGAGAAGGGGCCGGGGAGCTGTTTTTT
cdr3_aa: CASSDSAGEGAGELFF

v_call: TRBV11-3
d_call: TRBD1
j_call: TRBJ1-6
clone_size: -
cdr3_nt: TGTGCCAGCAGCGAGCACACAGGGGGCGGGTCACCCCTCCACTTT
cdr3_aa: CASSEHTGGGSPLHF

v_call: TRBV18
d_call: -
j_call: TRBJ1-3
clone_size: once
cdr3_nt: TGTGCCAGCTCACCGGCGGGGGCGCGAAACACCATATATTTT
cdr3_aa: CASSPAGARNTIYF

v_call: TRBV19
d_call: TRBD1
j_call: TRBJ2-5
clone_size: -
cdr3_nt: TGTGCCAGTAGACCCCGGGACAGGCGACCAGAGACCCAGTACTTC
cdr3_aa: CASRPRDRRPETQYF

v_call: TRBV5-5
d_call: -
j_call: TRBJ1-2
clone_size: -
cdr3_nt: TGTGCCAGCAGCTTGTCACAGGGTGGCTATGGCTACACCTTC
cdr3_aa: CASSLSQGGYGYTF

v_call: TRBV28
d_call: -
j_call: TRBJ2-5
clone_size: -
cdr3_nt: TGTGCCAGCAGTTCCCTACGGGGGAGAGAGACCCAGTACTTC
cdr3_aa: CASSSLRGRETQYF

v_call: TRBV15
d_call: -
j_call: TRBJ2-2
clone_size: few
cdr3_nt: TGTGCCACCAGCAGAGATCTCGAGGCCGGGGAGCTGTTTTTT
cdr3_aa: CATSRDLEAGELFF

v_call: TRBV6-1
d_call: TRBD1
j_call: TRBJ2-1
clone_size: -
cdr3_nt: TGTGCCAGCAGTGAACCGAACAGGGGGCAGGATGAGCAGTTCTTC
cdr3_aa: CASSEPNRGQDEQFF

v_call: TRBV7-2
d_call: TRBD2
j_call: TRBJ2-7
clone_size: -
cdr3_nt: TGTGCCAGCAGCTTAGCGCCTAGCGGGAACCTCTTGTACGAGCAGTACTTC
cdr3_aa: CASSLAPSGNLLYEQYF

v_call: TRBV7-6
d_call: TRBD2
j_call: TRBJ2-5
clone_size: -
cdr3_nt: TGTGCCAGCAGCCGGGCTAGCGGGCAGGGCGAGACCCAGTACTTC
cdr3_aa: CASSRASGQGETQYF

v_call: TRBV9
d_call: TRBD1
j_call: TRBJ1-6
clone_size: -
cdr3_nt: TGTGCCAGCAGCCCTCGGACAGGGCCCCATAATTCACCCCTCCACTTT
cdr3_aa: CASSPRTGPHNSPLHF

v_call: TRBV28
d_call: -
j_call: TRBJ1-5
clone_size: -
cdr3_nt: TGTGCCAGCAATTCTGGGGGGTCCGCAGGGACGTGGAGCAATCAGCCCCAGCATTTT
cdr3_aa: CASNSGGSAGTWSNQPQHF

v_call: TRBV6-5
d_call: -
j_call: TRBJ1-1
clone_size: -
cdr3_nt: TGTGCCAGCAGTTACTCCACGGGGATCACTGAAGCTTTCTTT
cdr3_aa: CASSYSTGITEAFF

v_call: TRBV24-1
d_call: -
j_call: TRBJ2-7
clone_size: -
cdr3_nt: TGTGCCACCAGTTCCTCACTGGGTGGGCACGAGCAGTACTTC
cdr3_aa: CATSSSLGGHEQYF

v_call: TRBV19
d_call: -
j_call: TRBJ2-7
clone_size: -
cdr3_nt: TGTGCCAGTAGTCTGGGGGCCGAGCAGTACTTC
cdr3_aa: CASSLGAEQYF

v_call: TRBV6-5
d_call: -
j_call: TRBJ2-1
clone_size: few
cdr3_nt: TGTGCCAGCAGTTACTCACGGGGGTCCCACAATGAGCAGTTCTTC
cdr3_aa: CASSYSRGSHNEQFF

v_call: TRBV7-9
d_call: TRBD1
j_call: TRBJ2-7
clone_size: -
cdr3_nt: TGTGCCAGCAGCCGACCGGGACAGACGTACCTCTACGAGCAGTACTTC
cdr3_aa: CASSRPGQTYLYEQYF

v_call: TRBV7-6
d_call: -
j_call: TRBJ2-7
clone_size: -
cdr3_nt: TGTGCCAGCAGCTTAGGACTGGGCTCCTACGAGCAGTACTTC
cdr3_aa: CASSLGLGSYEQYF

v_call: TRBV20-1
d_call: TRBD1
j_call: TRBJ1-1
clone_size: -
cdr3_nt: TGCAGTGCTAGTTCGCAGGGGGTTGTCGGAACTGAAGCTTTCTTT
cdr3_aa: CSASSQGVVGTEAFF

v_call: TRBV6-2/TRBV6-3
d_call: TRBD2
j_call: TRBJ2-1
clone_size: -
cdr3_nt: TGTGCCAGCAGTTACGAAGGACTAGCGGGGGGGGCAGGTGAGCAGTTCTTC
cdr3_aa: CASSYEGLAGGAGEQFF

v_call: TRBV29-1
d_call: -
j_call: TRBJ1-2
clone_size: -
cdr3_nt: TGCAGCGTCGATTACAGGGCCCCAAACTATGGCTACACCTTC
cdr3_aa: CSVDYRAPNYGYTF

v_call: TRBV6-2/TRBV6-3
d_call: -
j_call: TRBJ2-6
clone_size: -
cdr3_nt: TGTGCCAGCAGTTGGCACGAGGGAACCGGGGCCAACGTCCTGACTTTC
cdr3_aa: CASSWHEGTGANVLTF

v_call: TRBV3-1/TRBV3-2
d_call: -
j_call: TRBJ1-1
clone_size: few
cdr3_nt: TGTGCCAGCAGCCAAGCCACAGTGGGGAACACTGAAGCTTTCTTT
cdr3_aa: CASSQATVGNTEAFF

v_call: TRBV3-1/TRBV3-2
d_call: TRBD2
j_call: TRBJ2-7
clone_size: few
cdr3_nt: TGTGCCAGCAGCCAAGTCGTTAGCGGGAACGAGCAGTACTTC
cdr3_aa: CASSQVVSGNEQYF

v_call: TRBV7-9
d_call: -
j_call: TRBJ1-4
clone_size: -
cdr3_nt: TGTGCCAGCAGCTTAGAGGGAGGAGGTGAAAAACTGTTTTTT
cdr3_aa: CASSLEGGGEKLFF

v_call: TRBV29-1
d_call: TRBD1
j_call: TRBJ1-5
clone_size: few
cdr3_nt: TGCAGCGGGGGGGACAGGGATCAGCCCCAGCATTTT
cdr3_aa: CSGGDRDQPQHF

v_call: TRBV11-3
d_call: -
j_call: TRBJ2-2
clone_size: -
cdr3_nt: TGTGCCAGCAGCCTACAGGGCCCCGGGGAGCTGTTTTTT
cdr3_aa: CASSLQGPGELFF

v_call: TRBV5-1
d_call: -
j_call: TRBJ2-7
clone_size: -
cdr3_nt: TGCGCCAGCAGCTTGGTTGGCAATGAGCAGTACTTC
cdr3_aa: CASSLVGNEQYF

v_call: TRBV11-3
d_call: -
j_call: TRBJ1-3
clone_size: -
cdr3_nt: TGTGCCAGCAGCCAATCTGGAAACACCATATATTTT
cdr3_aa: CASSQSGNTIYF

v_call: TRBV7-3
d_call: TRBD2
j_call: TRBJ2-3
clone_size: once
cdr3_nt: TGTGCCAGCAGCCCAAATGGCGGGAGGGCAAATACGCAGTATTTT
cdr3_aa: CASSPNGGRANTQYF

v_call: TRBV11-2
d_call: TRBD1
j_call: TRBJ2-7
clone_size: few
cdr3_nt: TGTGCCAGCAGACAGGCTCGGACAGGTGGAGAGCAGTACTTC
cdr3_aa: CASRQARTGGEQYF

v_call: TRBV6-5
d_call: -
j_call: TRBJ2-5
clone_size: -
cdr3_nt: TGTGCCAGCAGTTACTCGTCGGGAGCCCCAGGTACCCAGTACTTC
cdr3_aa: CASSYSSGAPGTQYF

v_call: TRBV5-1
d_call: -
j_call: TRBJ2-2
clone_size: -
cdr3_nt: TGCGCCAGCACCCCACCCGGGAACGGGGGGCGCACCGGGGAGCTGTTTTTT
cdr3_aa: CASTPPGNGGRTGELFF

v_call: TRBV19
d_call: -
j_call: TRBJ1-2
clone_size: -
cdr3_nt: TGTGCCAGTAGTATAGTTGGGACAACTGGCTACACCTTC
cdr3_aa: CASSIVGTTGYTF

v_call: TRBV4-3
d_call: -
j_call: TRBJ2-1
clone_size: -
cdr3_nt: TGCGCCAGCAGCCAAGATCTTGCACGCGGTACCTACAATGAGCAGTTCTTC
cdr3_aa: CASSQDLARGTYNEQFF

v_call: TRBV15
d_call: TRBD1
j_call: TRBJ1-3
clone_size: -
cdr3_nt: TGTGCCACCAGCAGAGGACCCACGGACAGGGGTAAAAACACCATATATTTT
cdr3_aa: CATSRGPTDRGKNTIYF

v_call: TRBV6-5
d_call: TRBD2
j_call: TRBJ2-7
clone_size: -
cdr3_nt: TGTGCCAGCAGTTCCCGGACTAGCGGTTCCGAGAAGCAGTACTTC
cdr3_aa: CASSSRTSGSEKQYF

v_call: TRBV18
d_call: -
j_call: TRBJ1-5
clone_size: -
cdr3_nt: TGTGCCAGCTCACCAAACAGGGATAGCAATCAGCCCCAGCATTTT
cdr3_aa: CASSPNRDSNQPQHF

v_call: TRBV5-5
d_call: TRBD1
j_call: TRBJ1-2
clone_size: -
cdr3_nt: TGTGCCAGCAGTCCTGAGGGGGCGCGAGGCTACACCTTC
cdr3_aa: CASSPEGARGYTF

v_call: TRBV12-3/TRBV12-4
d_call: -
j_call: TRBJ2-2
clone_size: few
cdr3_nt: TGTGCCAGCAGTTCGCAGGGGAACGGGGAGCTGTTTTTT
cdr3_aa: CASSSQGNGELFF

v_call: TRBV5-1
d_call: TRBD2
j_call: TRBJ2-5
clone_size: -
cdr3_nt: TGCGCCAGCACCACTAGCGGGGGGATGGAGACCCAGTACTTC
cdr3_aa: CASTTSGGMETQYF

v_call: TRBV28
d_call: -
j_call: TRBJ2-7
clone_size: -
cdr3_nt: TGTGCCAGCAGTTCACCCCCCCCGGGGTCTATCTACGAGCAGTACTTC
cdr3_aa: CASSSPPPGSIYEQYF

v_call: TRBV6-5
d_call: TRBD2
j_call: TRBJ2-3
clone_size: many
cdr3_nt: TGTGCCAGCAGTCCTCTAGCGGGAGTGGTAGATACGCAGTATTTT
cdr3_aa: CASSPLAGVVDTQYF

v_call: TRBV6-5
d_call: TRBD2
j_call: TRBJ2-1
clone_size: -
cdr3_nt: TGTGCCAGCAACGGGAGGGCTGGGCAGTTCTTC
cdr3_aa: CASNGRAGQFF

v_call: TRBV12-3/TRBV12-4
d_call: -
j_call: TRBJ2-7
clone_size: -
cdr3_nt: TGTGCCAGCAGCCGAGTACTTACCTACGAGCAGTACTTC
cdr3_aa: CASSRVLTYEQYF

v_call: TRBV18
d_call: -
j_call: TRBJ2-4
clone_size: many
cdr3_nt: TGTGCCAGCTCACCGGCAGACATAGCCAAAAACATTCAGTACTTC
cdr3_aa: CASSPADIAKNIQYF

v_call: TRBV6-5
d_call: TRBD1
j_call: TRBJ1-1
clone_size: once
cdr3_nt: TGTGCCAGCACCTCGGGGACAGGGGGATCCACTGAAGCTTTCTTT
cdr3_aa: CASTSGTGGSTEAFF

v_call: TRBV10-2
d_call: -
j_call: TRBJ1-1
clone_size: -
cdr3_nt: TGCGCCAGCACCAGAGACCCCGGGAACAAATCTTTCTTT
cdr3_aa: CASTRDPGNKSFF

v_call: TRBV7-9
d_call: TRBD1
j_call: TRBJ2-7
clone_size: -
cdr3_nt: TGTGCCAGCAGCCTTCCGGGACAGGGGGCGCACGAGCAGTACTTC
cdr3_aa: CASSLPGQGAHEQYF